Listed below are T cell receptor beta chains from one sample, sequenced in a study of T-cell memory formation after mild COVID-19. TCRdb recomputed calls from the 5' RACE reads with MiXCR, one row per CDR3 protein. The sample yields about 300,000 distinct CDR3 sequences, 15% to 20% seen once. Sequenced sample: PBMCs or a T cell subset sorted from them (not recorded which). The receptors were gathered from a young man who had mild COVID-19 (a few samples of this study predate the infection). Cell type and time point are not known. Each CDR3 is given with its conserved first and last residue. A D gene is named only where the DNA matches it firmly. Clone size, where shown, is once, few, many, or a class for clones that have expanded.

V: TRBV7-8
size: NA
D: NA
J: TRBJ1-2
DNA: TGTGCCAGCAGCTCCGTAACCCAGGGGTTTGGCTACACCTTC
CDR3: CASSSVTQGFGYTF

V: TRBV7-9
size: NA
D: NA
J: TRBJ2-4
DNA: TGTGCCAGCAGCCCGAATGGGGACATTCAGTACTTC
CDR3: CASSPNGDIQYF

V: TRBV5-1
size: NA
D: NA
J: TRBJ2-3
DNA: TGCGCCAGCAGCTTGGACAGGCCGGATACGCAGTATTTT
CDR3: CASSLDRPDTQYF

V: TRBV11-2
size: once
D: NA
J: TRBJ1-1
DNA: TGTGCCAGCAGCCCCCCCCAGGCCCGCAGGACTGAAGCTTTCTTT
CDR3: CASSPPQARRTEAFF

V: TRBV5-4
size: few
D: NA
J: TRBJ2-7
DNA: TGTGCCAGCAGCTTGGGGAGGGGGACGGCGGGATATGACGAGCAGTACTTC
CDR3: CASSLGRGTAGYDEQYF

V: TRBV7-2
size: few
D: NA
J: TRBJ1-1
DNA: TGTGCCAGCAGCCCAGCCCGGGACATATCTGAAGCTTTCTTT
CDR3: CASSPARDISEAFF

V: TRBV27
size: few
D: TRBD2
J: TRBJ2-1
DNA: TGTGCCAGCAGTTTACGGGAGGGAACCCACAATGAGCAGTTCTTC
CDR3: CASSLREGTHNEQFF

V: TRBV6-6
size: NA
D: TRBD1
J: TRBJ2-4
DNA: TGTGCCAGCCGTGACAGGGGGTATCCAGGAAACATTCAGTACTTC
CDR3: CASRDRGYPGNIQYF

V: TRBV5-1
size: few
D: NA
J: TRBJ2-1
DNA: TGCGCCAGCAGCTTGGATGTAATGAATGAGCAGTTCTTC
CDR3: CASSLDVMNEQFF

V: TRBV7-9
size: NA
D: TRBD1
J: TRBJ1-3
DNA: TGTGCCAGCAGCGCCTACAGGGGGATAATTGGAAACACCATATATTTT
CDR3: CASSAYRGIIGNTIYF

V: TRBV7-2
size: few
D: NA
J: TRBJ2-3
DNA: TGTGCCAGCAGCTACCTGAGCAGTACGCAGTATTTT
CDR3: CASSYLSSTQYF

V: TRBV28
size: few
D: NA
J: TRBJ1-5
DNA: TGTGCCAGCAGGAAGGGGATTCAGCCCCAGCATTTT
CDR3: CASRKGIQPQHF

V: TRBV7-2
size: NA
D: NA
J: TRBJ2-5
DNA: TGTGCCAGCAGCTTACGGCAGGGAGAGACCCAGTACTTC
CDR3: CASSLRQGETQYF

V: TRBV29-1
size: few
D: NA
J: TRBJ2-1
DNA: TGCAGCGTTGATAATCCGGGACCTCCGGGACCTCGGGGGAGGAATGAGCAGTTCTTC
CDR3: CSVDNPGPPGPRGRNEQFF

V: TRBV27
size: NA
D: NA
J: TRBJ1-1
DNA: TGTGCCAGCAGTTTATATGCCAGGGAAAGGTACACTGAAGCTTTCTTT
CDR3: CASSLYARERYTEAFF

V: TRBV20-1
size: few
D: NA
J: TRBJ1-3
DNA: TGCAGTGCTAGACGGATTGCGGAAGGAAACACCATATATTTT
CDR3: CSARRIAEGNTIYF

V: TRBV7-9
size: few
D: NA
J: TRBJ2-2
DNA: TGTGCCAGCAGCTTTCTGGAGGGGTCCGGGGAGCTGTTTTTT
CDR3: CASSFLEGSGELFF

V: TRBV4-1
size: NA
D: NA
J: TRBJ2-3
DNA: TGCGCCAGCAGCCAAGTCCCTTATACTTACACAGATACGCAGTATTTT
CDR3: CASSQVPYTYTDTQYF

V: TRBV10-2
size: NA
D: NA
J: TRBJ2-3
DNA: TGCGCCAGCAGTGATTCCACCGGGACGCTCACAGATACGCAGTATTTT
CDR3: CASSDSTGTLTDTQYF

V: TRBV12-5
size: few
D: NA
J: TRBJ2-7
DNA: TGTGCTAGTGCCACCAGTAATCTAGACTCCTACGAGCAGTACTTC
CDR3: CASATSNLDSYEQYF

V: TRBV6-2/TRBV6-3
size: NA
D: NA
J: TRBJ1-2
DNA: TGTGCCAGCAGTTACAGGGATAATGGCTACACCTTC
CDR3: CASSYRDNGYTF

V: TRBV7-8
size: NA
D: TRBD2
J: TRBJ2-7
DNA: TGTGCCAGCAGCTTAGCGACTAGCGGGGGAGACTACGAGCAGTACTTC
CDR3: CASSLATSGGDYEQYF

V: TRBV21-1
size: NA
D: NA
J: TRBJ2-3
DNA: TGTGCCAGCAGCAAAGTGGTGCCGGGACACTCCTGCACAGATACGCAGTATTTT
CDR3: CASSKVVPGHSCTDTQYF

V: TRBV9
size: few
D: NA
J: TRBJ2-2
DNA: TGTGCCAGCAGCGTAGTTGGGGGCGGGGAGCTGTTTTTT
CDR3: CASSVVGGGELFF

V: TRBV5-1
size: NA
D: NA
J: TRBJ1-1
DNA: TGTGCCAGCAGCTTAGCGAGGGGGAACACTGAAGCTTTCTTT
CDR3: CASSLARGNTEAFF

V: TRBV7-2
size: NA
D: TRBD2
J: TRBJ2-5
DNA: TGTGCCAGCAGTCTACTAGCGGGCTTCCAAGAGACCCAGTACTTC
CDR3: CASSLLAGFQETQYF

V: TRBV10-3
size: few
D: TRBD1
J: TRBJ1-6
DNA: TGTGCCACGATGGACAGGCAATATAATTCACCCCTCCACTTT
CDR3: CATMDRQYNSPLHF

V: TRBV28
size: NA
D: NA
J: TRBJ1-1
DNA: TGTGCCAGCAGTTTATTCACAGCTATGAACACTGAAGCTTTCTTT
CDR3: CASSLFTAMNTEAFF

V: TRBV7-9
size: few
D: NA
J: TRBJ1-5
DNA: TGTGCCAGCAGCTTAGGGGGGCTGGGCAATCAGCCCCAGCATTTT
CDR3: CASSLGGLGNQPQHF

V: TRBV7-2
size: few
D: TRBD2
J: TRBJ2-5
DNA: TGTGCCAGCAGCTTAGGGGCGGGGGGAGGCCAAGAGACCCAGTACTTC
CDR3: CASSLGAGGGQETQYF

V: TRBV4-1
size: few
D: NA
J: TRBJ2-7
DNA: TGCGCCAGCAGCCACACGACAGGTAACACCTACGAGCAGTACTTC
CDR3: CASSHTTGNTYEQYF

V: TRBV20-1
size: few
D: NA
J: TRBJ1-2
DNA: TGCAGTGCTAGGTCGGGGGACTATGGCTACACCTTC
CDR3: CSARSGDYGYTF

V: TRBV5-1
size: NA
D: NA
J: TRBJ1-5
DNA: TGCGCCAGCAGCTTAGTAGAAGGTCAGCCCCAGCATTTT
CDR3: CASSLVEGQPQHF

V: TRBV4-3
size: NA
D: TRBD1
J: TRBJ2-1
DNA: TGCGCCAGCAGCCGGGACCCAGGGGGCAGAGAGCAGTTCTTC
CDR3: CASSRDPGGREQFF

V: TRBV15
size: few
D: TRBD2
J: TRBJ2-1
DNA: TGTGCCACCAGCAGAGATCGACTAGCGGGCCCCCATGAGCAGTTCTTC
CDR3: CATSRDRLAGPHEQFF

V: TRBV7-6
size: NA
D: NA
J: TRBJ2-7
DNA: TGTGCCAGCAGCTCAAACTCCTACGAGCAGTACTTC
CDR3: CASSSNSYEQYF

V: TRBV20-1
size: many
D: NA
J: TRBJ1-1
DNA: TGCAGTGCTAGAGAGGGCTTCACTGAAGCTTTCTTT
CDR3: CSAREGFTEAFF

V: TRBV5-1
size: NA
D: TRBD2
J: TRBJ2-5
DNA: TGCGCCAGCACGACGACTAGCGGCCAAGAGACCCAGTACTTC
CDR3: CASTTTSGQETQYF

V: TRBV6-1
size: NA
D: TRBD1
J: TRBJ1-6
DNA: TGTGCCAGCAGCCGGGACAGGTCAAATTCACCCCTCCACTTT
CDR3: CASSRDRSNSPLHF

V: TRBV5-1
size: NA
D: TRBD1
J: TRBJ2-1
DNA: TGCGCCAGCAGCGAAGGACAGGGGGTGTCCTACAATGAGCAGTTCTTC
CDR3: CASSEGQGVSYNEQFF